Described below is a single T cell receptor (beta chain) sequence and its context. The antigen is unknown. V lost 2 bases to trimming and J lost 4 bases; unmatched junction nucleotides: 4. Germline V gene data show CDR1 as MNHNS and CDR2 as SASEGT. CDR3 length: 15 residues. The data were produced by immunoSEQ multiplex PCR, yet TCRdb's version contains in-frame clones alone and is incomplete. This table has more than 150,000 clones, 88% appearing once. The record originates from a study of cytomegalovirus exposure and HLA in healthy donors. Notes on the study in general: The study found most TCR sequences rare, yet found some public TCRs in many donors. Cytomegalovirus-associated TCR beta chains were listed, numbering 150 to 200.

The chain has TRBV6-1 and TRBJ2-1, with 8 bases that match TRBD1. The sample was PBMCs. This TCR was recovered from a man between 18 and 29 years old in good health and CMV-seronegative. CDR3 region: CASSERRTGYNEQFF. For the CDR3, the DNA is TGTGCCAGCAGTGAAAGAAGGACAGGGTACAATGAGCAGTTCTTC.